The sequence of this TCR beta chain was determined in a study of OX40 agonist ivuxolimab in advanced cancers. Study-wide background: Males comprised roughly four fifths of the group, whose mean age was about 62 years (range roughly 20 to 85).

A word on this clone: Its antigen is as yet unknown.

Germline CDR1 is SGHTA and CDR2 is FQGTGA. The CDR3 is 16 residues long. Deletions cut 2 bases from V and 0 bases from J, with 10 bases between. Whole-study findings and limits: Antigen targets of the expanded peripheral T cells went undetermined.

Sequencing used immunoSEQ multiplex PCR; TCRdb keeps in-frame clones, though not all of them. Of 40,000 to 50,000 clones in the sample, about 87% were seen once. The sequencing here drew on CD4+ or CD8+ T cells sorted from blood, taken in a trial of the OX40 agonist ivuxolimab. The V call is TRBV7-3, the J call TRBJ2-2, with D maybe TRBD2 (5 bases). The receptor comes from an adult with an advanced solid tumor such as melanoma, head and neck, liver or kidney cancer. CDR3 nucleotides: TGTGCCAGCAGCTTAGACGGGAACGCGAACACCGGGGAGCTGTTTTTT. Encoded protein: CASSLDGNANTGELFF.